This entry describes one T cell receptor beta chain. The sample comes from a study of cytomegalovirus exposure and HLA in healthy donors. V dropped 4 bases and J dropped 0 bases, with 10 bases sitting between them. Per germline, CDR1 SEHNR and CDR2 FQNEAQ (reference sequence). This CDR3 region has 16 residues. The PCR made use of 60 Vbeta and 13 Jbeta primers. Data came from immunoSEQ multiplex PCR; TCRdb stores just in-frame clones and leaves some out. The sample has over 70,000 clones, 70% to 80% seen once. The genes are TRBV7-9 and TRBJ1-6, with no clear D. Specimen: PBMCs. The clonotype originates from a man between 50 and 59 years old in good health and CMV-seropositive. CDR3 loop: CASSSFYSSYNSPLHF. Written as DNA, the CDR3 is TGTGCCAGCAGCTCCTTTTACAGCTCCTATAATTCACCCCTCCACTTT.